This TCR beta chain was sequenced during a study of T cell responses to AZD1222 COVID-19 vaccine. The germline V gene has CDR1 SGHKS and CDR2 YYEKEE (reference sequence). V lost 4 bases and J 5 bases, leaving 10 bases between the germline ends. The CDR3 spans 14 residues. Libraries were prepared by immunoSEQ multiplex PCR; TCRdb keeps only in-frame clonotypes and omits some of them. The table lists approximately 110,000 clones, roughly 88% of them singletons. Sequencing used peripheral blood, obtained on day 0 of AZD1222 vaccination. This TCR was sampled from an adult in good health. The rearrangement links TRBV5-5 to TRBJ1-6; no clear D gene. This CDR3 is CASSRTVNNSPLHF. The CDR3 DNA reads TGTGCCAGCAGCAGGACTGTAAATAATTCACCCCTCCACTTT.